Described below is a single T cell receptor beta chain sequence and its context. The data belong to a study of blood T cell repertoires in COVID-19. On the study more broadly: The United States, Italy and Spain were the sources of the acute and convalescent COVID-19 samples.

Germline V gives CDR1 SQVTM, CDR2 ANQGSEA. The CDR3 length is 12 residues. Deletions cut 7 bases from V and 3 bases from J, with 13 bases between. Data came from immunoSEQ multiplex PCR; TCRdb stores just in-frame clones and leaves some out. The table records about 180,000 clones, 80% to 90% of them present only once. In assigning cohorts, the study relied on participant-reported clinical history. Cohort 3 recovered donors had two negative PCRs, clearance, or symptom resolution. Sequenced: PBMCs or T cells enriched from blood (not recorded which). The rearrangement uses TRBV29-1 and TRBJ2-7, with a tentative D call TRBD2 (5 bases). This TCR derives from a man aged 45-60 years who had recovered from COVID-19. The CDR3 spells CSATSRDYEQYF. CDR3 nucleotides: TGCAGCGCAACCTCCCGGGACTACGAGCAGTACTTC.